The 26 T cell receptor beta chains given below trace back to one sample, sequenced in a study of control samples from healthy donors and cancer patients. TCRdb's copy holds only in-frame clones and misses some; the assay was immunoSEQ multiplex PCR. The table has roughly 150,000 clones, about 93% seen once. Specimen: blood. The receptors were gathered from a man aged 50 to 59 in good health.

The CDR3 spells CSALKQGNEQFF. The CDR3 DNA reads TGCAGCGCCTTAAAACAGGGGAATGAGCAGTTCTTC. The gene calls are TRBV29-1 and TRBJ2-1; 7 bases are shared with TRBD1. This CDR3 is 12 amino acids long. CDR1 is SQVTM and CDR2 is ANQGSEA in the germline V gene. V gave up 7 bases and J gave up 7 bases; unmatched junction bases: 7.

The rearrangement uses TRBV5-4 and TRBJ1-1; D is ambiguous. The germline V gene encodes CDR1 SGHNT and CDR2 YYREEE (reference sequence). V was trimmed by 1 base and J by 7 bases, leaving 11 bases between them. The CDR3 consists of 13 residues. CDR3 coding DNA: TGTGCCAGCAGCTTGTATTTAGTAGGTGAAGCTTTCTTT. Translation gives CASSLYLVGEAFF.

The count of this clone is one. V is TRBV10-3 and J is TRBJ1-6; 7 bases are a match to TRBD1. Germline V gene sequence: CDR1 ENHRY, CDR2 SYGVKD. This CDR3 comprises 14 residues. J was trimmed by 5 bases and V by 6 bases; bases with no gene match: 4. CDR3 sequence (DNA): TGTGCCATCAGAGGGACAGAAAATAATTCACCCCTCCACTTT. This gives the protein CAIRGTENNSPLHF.

The chain combines TRBV6-6 with TRBJ1-2; D is ambiguous. V was cut by 5 bases and J by 8 bases, with 21 bases left in between. CDR1 and CDR2 (germline): MNHNY, SVGAGI (reference sequence). CDR3 length equals 15 residues. The CDR3 region has the DNA TGTGCCAGCAGTCCCGGTAGAAGGGCAGGAGGCGGCTACACCTTC. Its translation is CASSPGRRAGGGYTF.

The chain combines TRBV7-6 with TRBJ1-3; D not resolved. The CDR3 is 15 amino acids. V was pared by 2 bases and J by 0 bases, with 8 bases between. Per germline, CDR1 SGHVS and CDR2 FNYEAQ. The CDR3 loop reads CASSLTGVSGNTIYF. CDR3 DNA sequence: TGTGCCAGCAGCTTAACGGGCGTCTCTGGAAACACCATATATTTT.

The V call is TRBV6-4, the J call TRBJ2-3; weak D call: TRBD1 (6 bases). V was clipped by 7 bases and J by 2 bases, with 19 bases between them. Germline V gene lookup returns CDR1 MRHNA and CDR2 SNTAGT. The CDR3 consists of 16 residues. Written as DNA, the CDR3 is TGTGCCAGCATTTTTCCAGCACAGGGCTTCACAGATACGCAGTATTTT. Its protein product is CASIFPAQGFTDTQYF.

This clone occurred once. J is TRBJ1-1 and V is TRBV2; no clear D gene. Trimming cost V 7 bases and J 1 base, with 10 bases left between them. Germline lookup yields CDR1 SNHLY and CDR2 FYNNEI. CDR3 length: 13 residues. CDR3 DNA sequence: TGTGCCAGCATGTACACTCAGAACACTGAAGCTTTCTTT. It is translated as CASMYTQNTEAFF.

The chain is built from TRBV21-1 and TRBJ2-5; the DNA was not used to check the table's D call, TRBD1. TRBV21-1 is deemed a pseudogene. The CDR3 sequence is 18 residues long. The CDR3 protein is CASSRTGGSDWAWETQYF. As DNA, the CDR3 is TGTGCCAGCAGCAGGACAGGGGGCAGCGACTGGGCTTGGGAGACCCAGTACTTC.

This clone was seen a single time. The genes are TRBV6-4 and TRBJ2-1; 11 bases map to TRBD2. The CDR3 is 15 amino acids. CDR1 and CDR2 from the germline V gene are MRHNA and SNTAGT. J gave up 8 bases and V 4 bases, and 7 bases lay outside the gene matches. CDR3 loop: CASSVLAGGIYEQFF. The CDR3, as DNA: TGTGCCAGCAGTGTCCTAGCGGGAGGTATATATGAGCAGTTCTTC.

The gene calls are TRBV5-8 and TRBJ2-2; the match to TRBD2 covers 8 bases. The V gene end was trimmed by 6 bases and the J gene end by 7 bases; junction bases not matched to a gene: 8. Germline assignment: CDR1 SGHTS and CDR2 YDEGEE. This CDR3 comprises 14 residues. The CDR3: CASTGTSWIGELFF. Written as DNA, the CDR3 is TGTGCCAGCACCGGGACTAGTTGGATCGGGGAGCTGTTTTTT.

The chain uses TRBV7-9 and TRBJ2-2, with D perhaps given as TRBD1 or TRBD2 (5 bases each). This CDR3 is 16 amino acids long. V was cut by 5 bases and J by 2 bases, with 15 bases left in between. Germline V CDR1 and CDR2: SEHNR, FQNEAQ (reference sequence). The CDR3 DNA reads TGTGCCAGCAGCCCAGGGAGCTCATTTAACACCGGGGAGCTGTTTTTT. This sequence encodes CASSPGSSFNTGELFF.

This chain connects TRBV5-1 to TRBJ2-2, with unresolved D. The germline gives CDR1 SGHRS, CDR2 YFSETQ. This CDR3 has 16 amino acids. The V gene lost 1 base and the J gene lost 0 bases, with 10 bases spanning the gap. CDR3 amino acids: CASSLRAATNTGELFF. CDR3 DNA: TGCGCCAGCAGCTTGAGGGCGGCAACGAACACCGGGGAGCTGTTTTTT.

In this sample, this clone turned up a few times. The rearrangement uses TRBV4-1 and TRBJ1-5; no clear D. Germline CDR1 reads MGHRA; CDR2 reads YSYEKL. The ends were cut back, 2 bases at V and 2 bases at J, with 13 bases in the middle. The CDR3 covers 16 residues. CDR3 sequence: CASSQTYGRGNQPQHF. The CDR3 bases are TGCGCCAGCAGCCAAACTTACGGACGCGGCAATCAGCCCCAGCATTTT.

The J gene is TRBJ1-5, the V gene TRBV28; unclear D gene. Germline V lookup: CDR1 MDHEN, CDR2 SYDVKM. The CDR3 contains 12 residues. V shed 3 bases and J shed 5 bases, with 5 bases lying between them. The CDR3 bases are TGTGCCAGCAGTTTTTTCTATCAGCCCCAGCATTTT. Residues: CASSFFYQPQHF.

The chain has TRBV5-1 and TRBJ2-7, with a weak D call TRBD2 (5 bases). The CDR3 is made up of 11 amino acids. Germline CDR1 is SGHRS and CDR2 is YFSETQ. Deletions cut 5 bases from V and 8 bases from J, with 11 bases between. DNA of the CDR3: TGCGCCAGCAGTGATGGAGGAAAGCAGTACTTC. This encodes CASSDGGKQYF.

This chain uses TRBV6-5 with TRBJ2-7; 8 positions match TRBD1. Germline CDR1 and CDR2: MNHEY and SVGAGI. The CDR3 spans 15 residues. V lost 5 bases, J lost 2 bases, and 8 bases stayed unmatched. This CDR3 is CASSKWTGKPYEQYF. CDR3 sequence (DNA): TGTGCCAGCAGTAAATGGACAGGGAAGCCCTACGAGCAGTACTTC.

The CDR3 DNA is TGTGCCAGCAGCAAATACCGACAGCGACTAGGATATGGCTACACCTTC. As protein: CASSKYRQRLGYGYTF. The gene calls are TRBV21-1 and TRBJ1-2. TRBV21-1 is deemed a pseudogene. The CDR3 spans 16 residues.

The gene calls are TRBV7-9 and TRBJ2-7, with 9 bases fitting TRBD2. The CDR3 spans 17 residues. The ends lost 4 bases at V and 3 bases at J; junction bases unmatched: 13. From germline, CDR1 is SEHNR and CDR2 FQNEAQ (reference sequence). The CDR3 DNA sequence: TGTGCCAGCAGCTCCGGACTAGCGAAAACGCAAAACTACGAGCAGTACTTC. Encoded protein: CASSSGLAKTQNYEQYF. The whole variable domain, filled in from reference TRBV7-9 and TRBJ2-7, reads DTGVSQNPRHKITKRGQNVTFRCDPISEHNRLYWYRQTLGQGPEFLTYFQNEAQLEKSRLLSDRFSAERPKGSFSTLEIQRTEQGDSAMYLCASSSGLAKTQNYEQYFGPGTRLTVT.

For this clone: At one end the junction does not follow the germline gene, possibly because of a read error. This same CDR3 is encoded by further DNA sequences in the sample. This chain connects TRBV4-1 to TRBJ1-2; the D is unclear. The CDR3 is 14 residues long. CDR1 MGHRA and CDR2 YSYEKL come from the germline V gene. The CDR3 bases are TGTGCCAGCAGCCAAGATAGGAGGGTGCAGGGCTACACCTTC. This codes for CASSQDRRVQGYTF.

The chain employs TRBV5-8 and TRBJ2-1, with 7 positions matching TRBD2. The CDR3 contains 14 residues. V gave up 4 bases and J gave up 5 bases; unmatched junction bases: 6. Germline assignment: CDR1 SGHTS and CDR2 YDEGEE. The CDR3 DNA reads as TGTGCCAGCAGCACGGGACTAAGAAACAATGAGCAGTTCTTC. Residues: CASSTGLRNNEQFF.

This chain links TRBV24-1 with TRBJ2-3, with 16 bases lining up with TRBD2. Per germline, CDR1 KGHDR and CDR2 SFDVKD. The CDR3 is 18 amino acids. J was trimmed by 6 bases and V by 3 bases; bases with no gene match: 8. CDR3 coding DNA: TGTGCCACCAGTGATCGCGGGACTAGCGGGAGGGCCCGGGATACGCAGTATTTT. Translation gives CATSDRGTSGRARDTQYF.

This clone has just a few counts. The rearrangement uses TRBV5-6 and TRBJ1-5, with unresolved D. From germline, CDR1 is SGHDT and CDR2 YYEEEE. This CDR3 comprises 14 residues. Trimming took off 1 base at V and 7 bases at J, with 12 bases between the two ends. CDR3: CASSLSSGEQPQHF. The CDR3 nucleotides read TGTGCCAGCAGCTTGTCCTCCGGGGAACAGCCCCAGCATTTT.

The gene calls are TRBV18 and TRBJ1-2, with TRBD1 identical over 7 bases. V dropped 1 base and J dropped 6; count of bases not matched to a gene: 2. This CDR3 is built from 13 residues. CDR1 KGHSH and CDR2 LQKENI come from the germline V gene. The CDR3 DNA reads as TGTGCCAGCTCACCACAGGGGGCTGATGGCTACACCTTC. It yields the protein CASSPQGADGYTF.

The V call is TRBV7-6, the J call TRBJ2-5, with 10 bases aligning to TRBD2. The CDR3 consists of 16 residues. V lost 1 base and J lost 5; bases outside the gene matches: 7. CDR1 SGHVS and CDR2 FNYEAQ come from the germline V gene. CDR3 loop: CASSLGLAGAQETQYF. Written as DNA, the CDR3 is TGTGCCAGCAGCTTAGGGCTAGCGGGAGCACAGGAGACCCAGTACTTC.

The chain combines TRBV6-5 with TRBJ2-5; no clear D gene. The CDR3 consists of 13 residues. Germline-derived CDR1 and CDR2 are MNHEY and SVGAGI. V dropped 2 bases and J dropped 5 bases, with 9 bases sitting between them. The CDR3, as DNA: TGTGCCAGCAGTTACGGGGTTGCGGAGACCCAGTACTTC. Residues: CASSYGVAETQYF.

The chain is built from TRBV9 and TRBJ2-7; D is tentatively TRBD1 or TRBD2 (5 bases each). Germline V gene data show CDR1 as SGDLS and CDR2 as YYNGEE. V gave up 0 bases and J gave up 2 bases, with 15 bases separating them. The CDR3 totals 16 residues. Written as DNA, the CDR3 is TGTGCCAGCAGCGTAGGAGGGGCGGTAGAAACCTACGAGCAGTACTTC. This codes for CASSVGGAVETYEQYF.